Below, one T cell receptor (beta chain) is given with its context. Its antigen is as yet unknown. Profiled with immunoSEQ multiplex PCR; TCRdb holds only in-frame clones, not every one. The sample contains 24,000 or so clones, 60% to 80% of which appear only once. This specimen comes from a study of vaccination effects on CD4 cells after COVID-19. Germline CDR1 and CDR2: SNHLY and FYNNEI. CDR3 length equals 12 residues. Trimming removed 5 bases from V and 5 bases from J, with 9 bases in between. Before any sequencing was done, the ViraFEST assay used viral peptide pools to expand antigen-specific CD4+ T cells. CD4+ T cell isolation took place after nine to eleven days of culture. Infection with SARS-CoV-2 occurred in the person between March and December 2020, and PCR confirmed it. Culturing of a few million PBMC per well took place with roughly 9.4 IU/ml IL-2 and about 9.3 ug/ml peptides. Half the medium was swapped for IL-2 medium on days 3 and 7.

Study outcomes and limitations: In convalescent patients, vaccine-induced clones largely differed from infection-induced clones. Few convalescent patients and no early post-infection timepoints were included in the study.

The source of this sequence is a human donor who had a prior SARS-CoV-2 infection. The sequencing used CD4+ T cells from PBMCs cultured with HCoV-NL63 spike peptides, collected before COVID-19 vaccination. The chain combines TRBV2 with TRBJ1-2; no reliable D call. Written as DNA, the CDR3 is TGTGCCAGCAGTTGGGAGGGTTATGGCTACACCTTC. Translated: CASSWEGYGYTF.